The sequence of this TCR beta chain was determined in a study of vaccination and CD4 T cells after COVID-19. The wider study: Post-vaccination samples were procured at a median of 72 days following dose two (range 14 to 241). Study-wide results and limits: From 21 to 38, the median of SARS-CoV-2-reactive clonotypes rose without reaching significance.

This clonotype was seen a handful of times. Its antigen is unknown. The V gene lost 6 bases and the J gene lost 0 bases, with 10 bases spanning the gap. The germline gives CDR1 MNHEY, CDR2 SMNVEV (reference sequence). The CDR3 totals 14 residues. Treatment in this sample: roughly 10-day PBMC culture with coronavirus spike peptide pools or control peptides (ViraFEST assay). Once peptide pools had expanded antigen-specific T cells, ViraFEST sequenced TCRs. Sequencing of cultured CD4+ T cell DNA used the Oncomine TCR Beta short-read assay. Genomic DNA was extracted from cultured CD4+ T cells. In TCRdb, the PCR reads were re-called with MiXCR into one record per CDR3 protein. The sample has some 16,000 distinct CDR3 sequences; roughly 56% are singletons.

This material consisted of cultured CD4+ T cells from blood, taken after SARS-CoV-2 vaccination. The chain combines TRBV27 with TRBJ2-3; D uncertain. This TCR was sampled from a human donor with COVID-19. This CDR3 is CASRGLWSTDTQYF. CDR3 in DNA: TGTGCCAGCAGGGGATTATGGAGCACAGATACGCAGTATTTT.